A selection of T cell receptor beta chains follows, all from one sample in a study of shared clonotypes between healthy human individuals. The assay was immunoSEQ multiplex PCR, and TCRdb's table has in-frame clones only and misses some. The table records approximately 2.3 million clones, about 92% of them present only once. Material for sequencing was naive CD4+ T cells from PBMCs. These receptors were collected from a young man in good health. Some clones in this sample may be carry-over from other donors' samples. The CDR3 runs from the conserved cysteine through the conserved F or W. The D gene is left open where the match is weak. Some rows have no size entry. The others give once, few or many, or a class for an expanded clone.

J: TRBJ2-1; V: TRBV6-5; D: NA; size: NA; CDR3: CASKRTTYNEQFF; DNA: TGTGCCAGCAAGCGCACCACCTACAATGAGCAGTTCTTC
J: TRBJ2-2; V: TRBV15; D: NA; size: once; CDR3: CATSRDFVEGNTGELFF; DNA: TGTGCCACCAGCAGAGATTTCGTCGAGGGTAACACCGGGGAGCTGTTTTTT
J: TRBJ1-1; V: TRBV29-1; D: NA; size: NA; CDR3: CSVEGRLNTEAFF; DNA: TGCAGCGTCGAGGGACGGTTGAACACTGAAGCTTTCTTT
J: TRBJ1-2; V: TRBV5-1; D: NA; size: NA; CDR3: CASSPGTNYGYTF; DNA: TGCGCCAGCAGCCCCGGGACCAACTATGGCTACACCTTC
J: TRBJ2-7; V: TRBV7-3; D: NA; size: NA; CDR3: CASSSRGGYEQYF; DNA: TGTGCCAGCAGCTCAAGGGGCGGCTACGAGCAGTACTTC
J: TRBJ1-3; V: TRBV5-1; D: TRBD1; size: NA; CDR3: CASSPGQAGNTIYF; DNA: TGCGCCAGCAGCCCGGGACAGGCTGGGAACACCATATATTTT
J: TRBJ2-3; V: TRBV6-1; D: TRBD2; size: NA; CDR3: CASSEAGSGRGTQYF; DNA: TGTGCCAGCAGTGAAGCGGGGAGCGGGAGAGGTACGCAGTATTTT
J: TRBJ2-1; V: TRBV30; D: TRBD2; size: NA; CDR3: CAWSDLTSGSGNEQFF; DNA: TGTGCCTGGAGTGACTTAACTAGCGGGAGCGGGAATGAGCAGTTCTTC
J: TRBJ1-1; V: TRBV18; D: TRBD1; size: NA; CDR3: CASSSYRGQGEAFF; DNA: TGTGCCAGCTCATCCTACCGGGGACAGGGAGAAGCTTTCTTT
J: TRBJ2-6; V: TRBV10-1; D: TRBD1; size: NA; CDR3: CASSESAGGYGANVLTF; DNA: TGCGCCAGCAGTGAGTCTGCAGGGGGCTATGGGGCCAACGTCCTGACTTTC
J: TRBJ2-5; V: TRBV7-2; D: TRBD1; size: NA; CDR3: CASSLAGQGAQETQYF; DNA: TGTGCCAGCAGCTTAGCGGGACAGGGGGCGCAAGAGACCCAGTACTTC
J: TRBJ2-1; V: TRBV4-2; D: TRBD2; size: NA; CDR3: CASSQRTSGGKNEQFF; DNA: TGTGCCAGCAGCCAAAGGACTAGCGGAGGGAAAAATGAGCAGTTCTTC
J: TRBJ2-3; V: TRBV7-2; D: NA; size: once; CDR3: CASSRYGVPRSTDTQYF; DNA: TGTGCCAGCAGTAGGTATGGGGTCCCGCGGAGCACAGATACGCAGTATTTT
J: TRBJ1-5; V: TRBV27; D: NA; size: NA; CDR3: CATARGTPRLFGQPQHF; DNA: TGTGCCACCGCGCGCGGGACCCCTCGCCTATTTGGTCAGCCCCAGCATTTT
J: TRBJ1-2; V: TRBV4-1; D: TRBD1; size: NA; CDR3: CASSPGEGASYGYTF; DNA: TGCGCCAGCAGCCCCGGGGAGGGGGCTTCCTATGGCTACACCTTC
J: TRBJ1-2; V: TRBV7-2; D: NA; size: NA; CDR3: CASSSRAVYGYTF; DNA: TGTGCCAGCAGCTCCCGGGCAGTTTATGGCTACACCTTC
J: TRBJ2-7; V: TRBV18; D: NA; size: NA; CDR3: CASSPPQGSSEQYF; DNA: TGTGCCAGCTCACCCCCTCAGGGATCCTCCGAGCAGTACTTC
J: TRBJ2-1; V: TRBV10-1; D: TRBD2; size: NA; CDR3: CASSESAGLAYNEQFF; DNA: TGCGCCAGCAGTGAGTCGGCGGGACTAGCGTACAATGAGCAGTTCTTC
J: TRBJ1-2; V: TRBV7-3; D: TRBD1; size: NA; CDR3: CASSLGTGGAGGYTF; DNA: TGTGCCAGCAGCTTAGGGACAGGGGGCGCCGGGGGCTACACCTTC
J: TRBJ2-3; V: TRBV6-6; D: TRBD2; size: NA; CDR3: CASSPGTSGSVTQYF; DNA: TGTGCCAGCAGCCCAGGGACTAGCGGGAGTGTTACGCAGTATTTT
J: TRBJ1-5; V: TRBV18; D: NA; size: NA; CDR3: CASSPSRGNQPQHF; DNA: TGTGCCAGCTCACCATCCAGGGGCAATCAGCCCCAGCATTTT
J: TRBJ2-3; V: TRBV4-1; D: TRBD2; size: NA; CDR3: CASSQGPGLASTDTQYF; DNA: TGCGCCAGCAGTCAAGGGCCGGGACTAGCTAGCACAGATACGCAGTATTTT
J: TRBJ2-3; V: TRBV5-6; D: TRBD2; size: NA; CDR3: CASSLGTSGTFTDTQYF; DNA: TGTGCCAGCAGCTTGGGGACTAGCGGGACTTTCACAGATACGCAGTATTTT
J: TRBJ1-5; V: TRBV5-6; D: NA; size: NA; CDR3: CASSLAGTNQPQHF; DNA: TGTGCCAGCAGCTTGGCGGGGACTAATCAGCCCCAGCATTTT
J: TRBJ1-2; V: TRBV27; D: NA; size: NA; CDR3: CASSPTVLYGYTF; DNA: TGTGCCAGCAGTCCCACCGTTCTCTATGGCTACACCTTC
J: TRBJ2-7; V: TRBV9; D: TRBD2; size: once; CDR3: CASSATSENYEQYF; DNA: TGTGCCAGCAGCGCAACTAGCGAAAACTACGAGCAGTACTTC
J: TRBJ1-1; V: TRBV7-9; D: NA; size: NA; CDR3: CASSLELGGTEAFF; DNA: TGTGCCAGCAGCTTAGAGTTAGGGGGCACTGAAGCTTTCTTT